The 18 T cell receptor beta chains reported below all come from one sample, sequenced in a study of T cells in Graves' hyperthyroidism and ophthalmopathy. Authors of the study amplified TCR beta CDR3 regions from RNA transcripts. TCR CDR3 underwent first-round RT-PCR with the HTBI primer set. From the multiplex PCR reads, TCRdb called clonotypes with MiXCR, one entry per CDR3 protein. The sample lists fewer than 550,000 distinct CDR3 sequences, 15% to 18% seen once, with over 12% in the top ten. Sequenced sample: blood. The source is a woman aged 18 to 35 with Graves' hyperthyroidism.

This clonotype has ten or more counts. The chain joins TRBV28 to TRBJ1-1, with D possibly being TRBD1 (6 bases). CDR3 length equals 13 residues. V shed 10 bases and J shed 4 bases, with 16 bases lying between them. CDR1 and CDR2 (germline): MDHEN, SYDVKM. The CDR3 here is CATATGTRTEAFF. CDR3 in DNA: TGTGCCACCGCGACCGGGACACGCACTGAAGCTTTCTTT.

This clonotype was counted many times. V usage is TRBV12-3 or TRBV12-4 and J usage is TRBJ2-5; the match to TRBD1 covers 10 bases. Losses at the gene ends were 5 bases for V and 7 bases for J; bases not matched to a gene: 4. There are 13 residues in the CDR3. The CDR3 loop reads CASSGGQGVTQYF. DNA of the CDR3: TGTGCCAGCAGTGGCGGACAGGGGGTGACCCAGTACTTC.

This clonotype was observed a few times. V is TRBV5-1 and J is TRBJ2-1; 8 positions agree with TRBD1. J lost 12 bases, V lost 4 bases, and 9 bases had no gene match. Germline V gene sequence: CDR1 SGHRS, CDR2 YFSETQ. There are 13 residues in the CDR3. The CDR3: CASSQGASYGQFF. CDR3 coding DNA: TGCGCCAGCAGCCAGGGGGCCTCCTATGGGCAGTTCTTC.

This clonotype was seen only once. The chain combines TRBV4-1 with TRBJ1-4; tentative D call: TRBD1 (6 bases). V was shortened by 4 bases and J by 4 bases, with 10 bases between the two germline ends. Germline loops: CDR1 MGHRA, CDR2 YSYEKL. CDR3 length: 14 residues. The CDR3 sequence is CASSPQGSNEKLFF. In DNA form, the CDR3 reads TGCGCCAGCAGCCCCCAGGGGAGTAATGAAAAACTGTTTTTT.

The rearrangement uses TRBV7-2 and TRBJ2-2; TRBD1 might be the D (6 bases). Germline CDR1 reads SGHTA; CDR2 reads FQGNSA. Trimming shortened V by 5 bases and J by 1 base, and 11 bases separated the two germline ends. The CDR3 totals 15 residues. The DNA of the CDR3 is TGTGCCAGCAGCGTACAACAGGGGAACACCGGGGAGCTGTTTTTT. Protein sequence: CASSVQQGNTGELFF. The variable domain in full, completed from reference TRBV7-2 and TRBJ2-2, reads GAGVSQSPSNKVTEKGKDVELRCDPISGHTALYWYRQSLGQGLEFLIYFQGNSAPDKSGLPSDRFSAERTGGSVSTLTIQRTQQEDSAVYLCASSVQQGNTGELFFGEGSRLTVL.

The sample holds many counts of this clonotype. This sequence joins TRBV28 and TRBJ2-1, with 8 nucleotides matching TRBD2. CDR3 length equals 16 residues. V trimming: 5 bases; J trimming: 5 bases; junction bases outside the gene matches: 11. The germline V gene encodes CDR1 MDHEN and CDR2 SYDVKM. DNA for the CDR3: TGTGCCAGCAGTCCAGCCGGGACTAGGACGCACAATGAGCAGTTCTTC. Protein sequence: CASSPAGTRTHNEQFF.

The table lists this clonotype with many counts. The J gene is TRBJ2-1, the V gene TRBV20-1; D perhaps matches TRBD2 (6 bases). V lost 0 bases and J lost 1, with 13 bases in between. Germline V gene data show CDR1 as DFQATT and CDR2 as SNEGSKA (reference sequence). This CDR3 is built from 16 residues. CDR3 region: CSARDNGRNSYNEQFF. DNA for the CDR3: TGCAGTGCTAGAGATAATGGGAGGAATTCCTACAATGAGCAGTTCTTC.

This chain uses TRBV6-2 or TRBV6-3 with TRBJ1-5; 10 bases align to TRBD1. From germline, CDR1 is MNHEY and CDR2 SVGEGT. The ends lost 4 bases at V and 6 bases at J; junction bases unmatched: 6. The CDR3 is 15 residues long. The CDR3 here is CASSLAGDRGQPQHF. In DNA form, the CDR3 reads TGTGCCAGCAGTTTGGCCGGGGACAGGGGTCAGCCCCAGCATTTT.

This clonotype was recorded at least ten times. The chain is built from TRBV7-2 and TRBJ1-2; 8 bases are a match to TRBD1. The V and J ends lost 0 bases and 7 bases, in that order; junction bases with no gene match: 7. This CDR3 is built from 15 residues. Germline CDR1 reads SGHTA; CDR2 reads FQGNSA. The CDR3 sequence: CASSLAGQGKAGYTF. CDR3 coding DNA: TGTGCCAGCAGCTTAGCAGGACAGGGAAAGGCTGGCTACACCTTC.

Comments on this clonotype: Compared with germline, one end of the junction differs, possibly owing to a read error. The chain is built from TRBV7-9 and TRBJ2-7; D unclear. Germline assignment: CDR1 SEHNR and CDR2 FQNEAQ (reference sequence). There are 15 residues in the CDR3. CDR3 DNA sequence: TGTGCCAGCAGCGTAGCTCCAGGTTTACGTACCGAGCAGTACTTC. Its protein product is CASSVAPGLRTEQYF.

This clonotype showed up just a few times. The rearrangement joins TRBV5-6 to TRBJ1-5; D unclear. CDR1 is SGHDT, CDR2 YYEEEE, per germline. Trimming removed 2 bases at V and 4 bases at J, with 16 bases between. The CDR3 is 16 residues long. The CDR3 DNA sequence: TGTGCCAGCAGCTTTAGGACGGACCCCGCTAATCAGCCCCAGCATTTT. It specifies CASSFRTDPANQPQHF.

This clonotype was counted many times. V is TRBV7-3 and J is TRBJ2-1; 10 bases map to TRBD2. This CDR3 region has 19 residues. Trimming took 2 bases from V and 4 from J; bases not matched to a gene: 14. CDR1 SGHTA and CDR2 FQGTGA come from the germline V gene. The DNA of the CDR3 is TGTGCCAGCAGCTTATACGCCCCGGGACTAGCGAGGGGATACAATGAGCAGTTCTTC. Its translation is CASSLYAPGLARGYNEQFF.

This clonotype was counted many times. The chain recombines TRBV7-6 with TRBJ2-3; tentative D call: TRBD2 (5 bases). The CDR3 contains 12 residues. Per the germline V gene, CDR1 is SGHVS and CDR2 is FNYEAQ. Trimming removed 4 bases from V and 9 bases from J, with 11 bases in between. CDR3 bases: TGTGCCAGCAGCTCATTTAGCGAGACGCAGTATTTT. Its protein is CASSSFSETQYF.

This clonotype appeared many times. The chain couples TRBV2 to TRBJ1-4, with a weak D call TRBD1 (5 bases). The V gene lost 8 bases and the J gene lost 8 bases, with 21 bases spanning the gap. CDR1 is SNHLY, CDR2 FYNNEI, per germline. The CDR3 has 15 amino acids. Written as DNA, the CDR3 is TGTGCCAGCCTCCGGGGGGACTTAAGACGGGAAAAACTGTTTTTT. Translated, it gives CASLRGDLRREKLFF. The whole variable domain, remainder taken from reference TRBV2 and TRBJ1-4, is EPEVTQTPSHQVTQMGQEVILRCVPISNHLYFYWYRQILGQKVEFLVSFYNNEISEKSEIFDDQFSVERPDGSNFTLKIRSTKLEDSAMYFCASLRGDLRREKLFFGSGTQLSVL.

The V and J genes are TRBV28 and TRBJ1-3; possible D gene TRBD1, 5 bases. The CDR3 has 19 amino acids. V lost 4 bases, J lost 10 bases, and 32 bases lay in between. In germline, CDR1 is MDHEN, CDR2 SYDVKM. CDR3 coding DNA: TGTGCCAGCAGTTCACCTGGTGGGACCTCGAGTCCCTTGGCGGGAACCATATATTTT. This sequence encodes CASSSPGGTSSPLAGTIYF.

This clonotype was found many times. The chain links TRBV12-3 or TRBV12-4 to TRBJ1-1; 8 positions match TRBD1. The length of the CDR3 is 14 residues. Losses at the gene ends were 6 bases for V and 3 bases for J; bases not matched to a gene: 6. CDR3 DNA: TGTGCCAGCAGGACGACAGGGGAAGACACTGAAGCTTTCTTT. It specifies CASRTTGEDTEAFF.

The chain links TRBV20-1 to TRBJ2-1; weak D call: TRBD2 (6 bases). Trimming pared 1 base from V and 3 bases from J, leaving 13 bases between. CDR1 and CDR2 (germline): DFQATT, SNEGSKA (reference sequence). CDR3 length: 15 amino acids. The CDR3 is CSARGGVALYNEQFF. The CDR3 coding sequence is TGCAGTGCTAGAGGGGGGGTGGCCCTCTACAATGAGCAGTTCTTC.

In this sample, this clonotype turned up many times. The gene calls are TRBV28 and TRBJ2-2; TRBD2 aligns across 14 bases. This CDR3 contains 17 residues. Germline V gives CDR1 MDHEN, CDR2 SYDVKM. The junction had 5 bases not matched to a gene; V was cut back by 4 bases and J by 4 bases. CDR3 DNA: TGTGCCAGCAGTTCCTCGGGACTAGCGGGAGCCACCGGGGAGCTGTTTTTT. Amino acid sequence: CASSSSGLAGATGELFF.